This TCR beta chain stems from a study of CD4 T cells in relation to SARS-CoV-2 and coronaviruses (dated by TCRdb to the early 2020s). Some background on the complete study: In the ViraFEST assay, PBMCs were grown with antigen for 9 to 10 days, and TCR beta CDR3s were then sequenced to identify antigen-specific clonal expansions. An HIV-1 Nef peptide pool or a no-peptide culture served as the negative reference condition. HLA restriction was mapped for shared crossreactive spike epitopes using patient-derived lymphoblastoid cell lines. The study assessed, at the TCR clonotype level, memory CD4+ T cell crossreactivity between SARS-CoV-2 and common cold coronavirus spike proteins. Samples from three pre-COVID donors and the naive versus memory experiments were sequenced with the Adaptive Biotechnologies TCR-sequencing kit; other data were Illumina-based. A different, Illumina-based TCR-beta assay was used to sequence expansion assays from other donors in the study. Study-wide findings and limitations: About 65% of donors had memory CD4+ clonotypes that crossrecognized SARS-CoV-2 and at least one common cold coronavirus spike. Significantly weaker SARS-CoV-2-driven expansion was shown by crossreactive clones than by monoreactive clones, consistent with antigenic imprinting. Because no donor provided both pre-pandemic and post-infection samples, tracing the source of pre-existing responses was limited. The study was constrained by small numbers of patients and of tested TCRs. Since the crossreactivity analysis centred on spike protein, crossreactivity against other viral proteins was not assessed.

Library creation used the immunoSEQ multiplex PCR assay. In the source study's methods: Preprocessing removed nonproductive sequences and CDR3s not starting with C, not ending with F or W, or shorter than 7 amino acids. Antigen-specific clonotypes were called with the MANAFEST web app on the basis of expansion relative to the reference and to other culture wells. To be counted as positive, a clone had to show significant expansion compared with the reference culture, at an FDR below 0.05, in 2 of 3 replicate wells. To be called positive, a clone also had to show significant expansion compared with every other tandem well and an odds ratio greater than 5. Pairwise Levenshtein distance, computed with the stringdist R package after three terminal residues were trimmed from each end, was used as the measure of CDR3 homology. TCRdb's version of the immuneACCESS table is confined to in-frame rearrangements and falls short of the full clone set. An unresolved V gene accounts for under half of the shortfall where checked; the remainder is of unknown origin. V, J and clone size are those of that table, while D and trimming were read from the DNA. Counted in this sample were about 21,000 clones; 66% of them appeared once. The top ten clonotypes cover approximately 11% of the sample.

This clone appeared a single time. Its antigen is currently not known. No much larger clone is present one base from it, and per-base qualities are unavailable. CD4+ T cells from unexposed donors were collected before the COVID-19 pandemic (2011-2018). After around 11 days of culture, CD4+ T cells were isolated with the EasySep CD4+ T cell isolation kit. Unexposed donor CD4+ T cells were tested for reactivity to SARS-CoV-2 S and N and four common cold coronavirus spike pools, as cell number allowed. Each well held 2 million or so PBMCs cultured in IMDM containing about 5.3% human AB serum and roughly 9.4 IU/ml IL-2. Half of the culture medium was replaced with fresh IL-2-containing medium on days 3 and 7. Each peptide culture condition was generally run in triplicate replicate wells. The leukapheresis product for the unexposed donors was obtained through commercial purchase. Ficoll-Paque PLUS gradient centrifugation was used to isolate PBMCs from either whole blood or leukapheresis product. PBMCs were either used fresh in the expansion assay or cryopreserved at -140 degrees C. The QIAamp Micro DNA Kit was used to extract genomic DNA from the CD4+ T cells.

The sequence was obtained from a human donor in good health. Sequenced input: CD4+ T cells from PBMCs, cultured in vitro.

The DNA sequence is given as TGTGCCAGCAGCTTAAGAGGGGGTGGCGAGACCCAGTACTTC. It encodes CASSLRGGGETQYF. The chain couples TRBV5-4 to TRBJ2-5; perhaps TRBD1 is the D gene, with 6 bases matching. Measured from the cysteine to the phenylalanine, the CDR3 is 14 residues long. Of the read, only the CDR3 DNA is kept; its 42 bases are in frame from base 1. CDR1 and CDR2 (SGHNT, YYREEE) derive from the germline V gene (reference sequence). V is cut by 2 bases and J by 5 bases, and the space between the germline ends is 13 bases.